These 4 T cell receptor beta chains share one sample of origin, sequenced in a study of preoperative IRX-2 immunotherapy in early breast cancer. Regarding treatment: preoperative locoregional IRX-2 cytokine immunotherapy. Using immunoSEQ multiplex PCR, the repertoire was profiled, and TCRdb retains in-frame clones only, with some absent. The sample comprises about 1,600 clones, about 74% of which are singletons, and around 9.9% rests with the top ten. This material consisted of tumor tissue, taken after IRX-2 immunotherapy. The receptors were sampled from a human donor with breast cancer.

The chain joins TRBV7-2 to TRBJ2-7; unclear D gene. This CDR3 region has 13 residues. The germline V gene encodes CDR1 SGHTA and CDR2 FQGNSA. Trimming pared 1 base from V and 3 bases from J, leaving 7 bases between. The CDR3 region has the DNA TGTGCCAGCAGCTTAGGGCCAAGCTACGAGCAGTACGTC. Amino acid sequence: CASSLGPSYEQYV.

The rearrangement links TRBV28 to TRBJ2-3, with 11 nucleotides matching TRBD2. V was pared by 6 bases and J by 1 base, with 3 bases of the junction left unmatched. The CDR3 sequence is 15 residues long. The germline V gene encodes CDR1 MDHEN and CDR2 SYDVKM. The CDR3 protein is CASRGTSGGTDTQYF. CDR3 nucleotide sequence: TGTGCCAGCAGGGGGACTAGCGGAGGCACAGATACGCAGTATTTT.

V and J are TRBV6-8 and TRBJ1-2; perhaps TRBD1 as D (5 bases). This CDR3 comprises 15 residues. V gave up 9 bases and J gave up 4 bases, with 21 bases separating them. Germline V gene data show CDR1 as MNHGY and CDR2 as SAAAGT. CDR3 nucleotides: TGTGCCAGTACACTAGATCAGGGACTAGGCTATGGCTACACCTTC. Translating it yields CASTLDQGLGYGYTF.

The J gene is TRBJ2-7, the V gene TRBV19; 10 bases fit TRBD1. The CDR3 spans 14 residues. Germline CDR1 and CDR2: LNHDA and SQIVND (reference sequence). V was clipped by 3 bases and J by 6 bases; unmatched bases: 5. The CDR3 reads CASSIPGTGVEQYF. DNA for the CDR3: TGTGCCAGTAGTATTCCCGGGACAGGGGTCGAGCAGTACTTC.